The sequence of this T cell receptor beta chain was determined in a study of T cells in Graves' hyperthyroidism and ophthalmopathy. The study's findings and limits: Among thyroid clonotypes expanded above 0.001, most also appeared in blood.

This CDR3 spans 13 amino acids. V was clipped by 1 base and J by 12 bases, with 13 bases between them. Germline V CDR1 and CDR2: LNHNV, YYDKDF (reference sequence). RNA transcripts gave rise to amplified TCR beta CDR3 regions. TCR CDR3 underwent first-round RT-PCR with the HTBI primer set. In TCRdb, the multiplex PCR reads were re-called with MiXCR into one record per CDR3 protein. The sample holds some 580,000 distinct CDR3 sequences; about 16% are singletons and the top ten take 2.5% to 4%. Uncontrolled infection, other autoimmune disease, pregnancy or lactation barred patients from enrollment. Cells are PBMCs isolated from 9 to 10 ml of fresh blood. The table lists this clonotype with a few counts. The antigen remains undetermined.

Sequencing was done on a sample of blood. The sequence was obtained from a middle-aged woman with Graves' ophthalmopathy. V is TRBV15 and J is TRBJ2-1, with D possibly being TRBD2 (6 bases). CDR3 sequence: CATSRVQAGGQFF. CDR3 DNA: TGTGCCACCAGCAGAGTTCAGGCCGGGGGGCAGTTCTTC.